The T cell receptor beta chain under discussion was sequenced for a study of T cells after yellow fever vaccination. Study information: Preparing low-cell-number fractions relied on SMART-Seq v4 Ultra Low Input. Study-level points and caveats: Detected again after the booster were most primary-vaccination clones, at about 96% CD4 and 88% CD8. Across the CD4 and CD8 compartments, a small share of clonotypes was present in both.

There are a few counts of this clonotype. Its antigen is as yet unknown. Making TCR cDNA involved 5'RACE template switching, which added UMIs and a universal primer site. TCRdb re-called the 5' RACE reads with MiXCR, one entry per CDR3 protein. This sample has roughly 520,000 distinct CDR3 sequences; 21% occur once, and the top ten carry around 16%. The germline V gene encodes CDR1 LGHNA and CDR2 YSLEER. V trimming: 0 bases; J trimming: 4 bases; junction bases outside the gene matches: 4. The CDR3 loop spans 16 amino acids. The chain couples TRBV4-3 to TRBJ2-1, with TRBD1 matching over 9 bases. Here the sequenced sample was PBMCs, taken more than 20 days after the first yellow fever vaccination. This TCR was sampled from a man younger than 35 who received the YFV17D yellow fever vaccine. CDR3 bases: TGCGCCAGCAGCCAAGAGAGGACAGGGGAATACAATGAGCAGTTCTTC. The encoded protein is CASSQERTGEYNEQFF.